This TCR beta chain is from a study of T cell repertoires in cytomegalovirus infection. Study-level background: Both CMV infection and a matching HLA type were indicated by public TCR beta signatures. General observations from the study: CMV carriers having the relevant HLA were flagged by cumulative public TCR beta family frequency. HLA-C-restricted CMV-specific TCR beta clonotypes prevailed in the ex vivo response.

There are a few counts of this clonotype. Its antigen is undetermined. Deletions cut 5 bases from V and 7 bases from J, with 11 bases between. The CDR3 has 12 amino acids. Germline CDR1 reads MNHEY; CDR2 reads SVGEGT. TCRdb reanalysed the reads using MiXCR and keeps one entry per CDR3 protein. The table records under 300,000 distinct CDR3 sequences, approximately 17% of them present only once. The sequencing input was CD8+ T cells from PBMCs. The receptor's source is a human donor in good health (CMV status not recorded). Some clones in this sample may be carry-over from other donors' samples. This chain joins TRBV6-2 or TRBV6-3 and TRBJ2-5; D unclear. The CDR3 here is CASSAARLTQYF. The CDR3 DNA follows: TGTGCCAGCAGTGCCGCGAGGTTGACCCAGTACTTC.